The 3 T cell receptor beta chains below were found in one sample sequenced in a study of blood T cell repertoires in COVID-19. Sequencing used immunoSEQ multiplex PCR; TCRdb keeps in-frame clones, though not all of them. Of 20,000 or so clones in the sample, around nine tenths were seen once. The sequenced sample consisted of peripheral blood. All receptors come from a human donor in a cohort sampled during active COVID-19.

This chain connects TRBV5-1 to TRBJ2-5; TRBD2 agrees at 9 bases. CDR3 length: 15 residues. V shed 2 bases, J shed 5 bases, and the junction held 7 bases outside the gene matches. CDR1 SGHRS and CDR2 YFSETQ come from the germline V gene. The CDR3 DNA reads TGCGCCAGCAGCTTAAGCGGGAGGCGGCAGGAGACCCAGTACTTC. Translation: CASSLSGRRQETQYF.

The genes are TRBV10-3 and TRBJ1-3, with D hard to call. CDR1 ENHRY and CDR2 SYGVKD come from the germline V gene. With 0 bases removed from V and 0 bases from J, the gap between germline ends came to 15 bases. CDR3 size: 18 residues. The CDR3 protein is CAISESGPGGSSGNTIYF. In DNA form, the CDR3 reads TGTGCCATCAGTGAGTCCGGGCCGGGTGGGAGCTCTGGAAACACCATATATTTT.

The chain has TRBV5-1 and TRBJ1-4; a possible D gene is TRBD1 (6 bases). Trimming took off 4 bases at V and 6 bases at J, with 16 bases between the two ends. This CDR3 comprises 15 residues. Germline-derived CDR1 and CDR2 are SGHRS and YFSETQ. Written as DNA, the CDR3 is TGCGCCAGCAGCCCCCGGGTGGGGGCAGATGAAAAACTGTTTTTT. Its translation: CASSPRVGADEKLFF.